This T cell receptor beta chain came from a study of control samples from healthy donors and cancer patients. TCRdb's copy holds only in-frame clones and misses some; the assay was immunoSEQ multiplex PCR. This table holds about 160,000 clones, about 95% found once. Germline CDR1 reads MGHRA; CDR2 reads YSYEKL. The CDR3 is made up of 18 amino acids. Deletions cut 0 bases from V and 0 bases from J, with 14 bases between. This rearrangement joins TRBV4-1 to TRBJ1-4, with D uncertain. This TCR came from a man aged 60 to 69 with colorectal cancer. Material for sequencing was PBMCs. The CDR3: CASSQDRRSVATNEKLFF. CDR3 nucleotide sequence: TGCGCCAGCAGCCAAGATCGGAGGTCGGTGGCAACTAATGAAAAACTGTTTTTT.